This T cell receptor beta chain stems from a study of cytomegalovirus exposure and HLA in healthy donors. Overall study context: Earlier, 110 million or so unique TCR beta sequences were recovered from approximately 180 million T cells by an analysis.

This CDR3 contains 14 residues. Germline CDR1 reads SQVTM; CDR2 reads ANQGSEA. V gave up 7 bases and J gave up 6 bases; unmatched junction bases: 9. 13 Jbeta primers and 60 Vbeta primers were used for the PCR. TCRdb's table, derived via immunoSEQ multiplex PCR, lists solely in-frame clones and lacks some. The table lists under 200,000 clones, under 70% of them singletons. The sequenced material came from PBMCs. The receptor's source is a woman between 40 and 50 years old in good health and CMV-seropositive. V usage is TRBV29-1 and J usage is TRBJ2-2; 9 positions agree with TRBD1. CDR3 bases: TGCAGCGCCCGTGGACAGGGGCAATCCGGGGAGCTGTTTTTT. It yields the protein CSARGQGQSGELFF.